This TCR beta chain was captured in a study of metastatic and nonmetastatic thyroid tumors. The V gene's germline CDR1 is MNHNS and CDR2 SASEGT. J gave up 4 bases and V 10 bases, and 13 bases lay outside the gene matches. The CDR3 spans 14 residues. Every patient was untreated before thyroid surgery. Via MiXCR, TCRdb re-called the PCR reads. The sample has under 20,000 clones, 34% seen once; the top ten hold 15% to 20%. The sequencing input was tumor tissue. The TCR sequence derives from a female donor with papillary thyroid cancer or a benign thyroid nodule (not recorded which). Some clones in this sample may be carry-over from other donors' samples. The V and J genes are TRBV6-1 and TRBJ2-7; 7 bases match TRBD1. CDR3 sequence: CATTGVFSSYEQYF. CDR3 bases: TGTGCCACCACAGGGGTGTTCTCCTCTTACGAGCAGTACTTC.